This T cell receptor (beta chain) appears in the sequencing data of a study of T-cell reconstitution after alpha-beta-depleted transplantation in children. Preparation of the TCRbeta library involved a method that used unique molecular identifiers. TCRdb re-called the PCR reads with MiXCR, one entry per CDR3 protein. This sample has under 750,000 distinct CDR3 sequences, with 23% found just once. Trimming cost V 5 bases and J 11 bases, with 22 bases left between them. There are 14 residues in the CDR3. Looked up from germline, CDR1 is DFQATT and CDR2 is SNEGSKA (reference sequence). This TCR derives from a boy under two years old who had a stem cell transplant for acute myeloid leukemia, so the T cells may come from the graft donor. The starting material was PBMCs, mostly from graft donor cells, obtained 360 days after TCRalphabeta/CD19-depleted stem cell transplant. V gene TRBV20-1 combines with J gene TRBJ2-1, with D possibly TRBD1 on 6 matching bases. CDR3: CSAERDTSIDQQFF. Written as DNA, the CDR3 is TGCAGTGCTGAACGGGACACTTCCATCGATCAGCAGTTCTTC.